This is a list of T cell receptor beta chains from one sample in a study of blood T cell repertoires in COVID-19. The data were produced by immunoSEQ multiplex PCR, yet TCRdb's version contains in-frame clones alone and is incomplete. This table holds tens of thousands of clones, roughly 88% found once. The specimen sequenced was peripheral blood. The receptors were sampled from a human donor in a cohort sampled during active COVID-19. CDR3s leave out the opening cysteine and the closing phenylalanine or tryptophan. The order of the fields is J gene, V gene, CDR3 protein.

J gene: TRBJ2-7; V gene: TRBV20-1; CDR3 protein: SASHVAGGNYEQY
J gene: TRBJ1-4; V gene: TRBV19; CDR3 protein: ASAGTAATNEKLF
J gene: TRBJ2-5; V gene: TRBV4-3; CDR3 protein: ASSQDYSSGAGRQTQY
J gene: TRBJ1-4; V gene: TRBV13; CDR3 protein: ASSTRQGSAEKLF
J gene: TRBJ2-7; V gene: TRBV5-1; CDR3 protein: ASSLGVAGAYEQY
J gene: TRBJ1-1; V gene: TRBV29-1; CDR3 protein: SGGGGARGTEAF
J gene: TRBJ2-7; V gene: TRBV28; CDR3 protein: ASSRGYEQY
J gene: TRBJ2-1; V gene: TRBV5-8; CDR3 protein: ASSLVTSGSAYNEQF
J gene: TRBJ2-7; V gene: TRBV11-2; CDR3 protein: ASSSSDRGDYEQY
J gene: TRBJ1-2; V gene: TRBV4-3; CDR3 protein: ASSQRGQGVGGYT
J gene: TRBJ2-1; V gene: TRBV5-1; CDR3 protein: ASSVSGRSSYNEQF
J gene: TRBJ2-7; V gene: TRBV5-6; CDR3 protein: ASTPGGTGAYEQY
J gene: TRBJ2-3; V gene: TRBV3-1/TRBV3-2; CDR3 protein: ASSQGSSGRIDTQY
J gene: TRBJ2-1; V gene: TRBV7-8; CDR3 protein: ASSLGTGSYNEQF
J gene: TRBJ2-5; V gene: TRBV3-1/TRBV3-2; CDR3 protein: ASSRLAGHQETQY
J gene: TRBJ1-2; V gene: TRBV5-1; CDR3 protein: ASSSRGTAYGYT
J gene: TRBJ2-1; V gene: TRBV6-2/TRBV6-3; CDR3 protein: ASSSSGGVIGLFEQF
J gene: TRBJ1-5; V gene: TRBV7-2; CDR3 protein: ASSLGSGNQPQH
J gene: TRBJ2-5; V gene: TRBV13; CDR3 protein: ASSLSGLQETQY
J gene: TRBJ2-2; V gene: TRBV3-1/TRBV3-2; CDR3 protein: ASSLDELAGADTGELF
J gene: TRBJ2-7; V gene: TRBV19; CDR3 protein: ASSVGLRGQAVEQY
J gene: TRBJ1-5; V gene: TRBV2; CDR3 protein: ASSLRQGPQPQH
J gene: TRBJ2-7; V gene: TRBV19; CDR3 protein: ASSQSMTSYEQY
J gene: TRBJ2-1; V gene: TRBV5-1; CDR3 protein: ASSFWTGPGYNEQF
J gene: TRBJ1-1; V gene: TRBV7-2; CDR3 protein: ASSRRQGDEAF
J gene: TRBJ2-3; V gene: TRBV7-2; CDR3 protein: ASSLTGSAQY
J gene: TRBJ1-1; V gene: TRBV12-3/TRBV12-4; CDR3 protein: ASSFGQGAF
J gene: TRBJ2-1; V gene: TRBV7-7; CDR3 protein: ASSSGTSGNNEQF
J gene: TRBJ1-6; V gene: TRBV6-5; CDR3 protein: ASARGEEPLH
J gene: TRBJ2-7; V gene: TRBV7-2; CDR3 protein: ASSLVPSGRASEQY
J gene: TRBJ2-5; V gene: TRBV5-4; CDR3 protein: ASSLSALQETQY
J gene: TRBJ2-5; V gene: TRBV5-5; CDR3 protein: ASSLDRRETQY
J gene: TRBJ2-2; V gene: TRBV4-3; CDR3 protein: ASSQAGGTSGSFGGELF
J gene: TRBJ2-7; V gene: TRBV4-2; CDR3 protein: ASSQPPGMDRTYEQY
J gene: TRBJ1-4; V gene: TRBV7-2; CDR3 protein: ASSLGGLEKLF
J gene: TRBJ2-5; V gene: TRBV7-8; CDR3 protein: ASSLHEGGGRETQY
J gene: TRBJ1-2; V gene: TRBV7-2; CDR3 protein: ASSYRSGDNYGYT
J gene: TRBJ1-1; V gene: TRBV18; CDR3 protein: ASSRDRGRNSVGAF
J gene: TRBJ1-2; V gene: TRBV19; CDR3 protein: ASSRTGSYGYT
J gene: TRBJ1-6; V gene: TRBV19; CDR3 protein: ASSPLDRDGSPLH
J gene: TRBJ1-4; V gene: TRBV7-6; CDR3 protein: ASSLTSQGYTPTNEKLF
J gene: TRBJ2-7; V gene: TRBV4-2; CDR3 protein: ASSQETALAGGEY
J gene: TRBJ1-2; V gene: TRBV28; CDR3 protein: ASRSPFNRAGYT
J gene: TRBJ2-7; V gene: TRBV4-1; CDR3 protein: ASSQGGQGAYEQY
J gene: TRBJ2-3; V gene: TRBV19; CDR3 protein: ASSSQHRGSGTDTQY
J gene: TRBJ1-1; V gene: TRBV6-5; CDR3 protein: ASSPGGVFTEAF